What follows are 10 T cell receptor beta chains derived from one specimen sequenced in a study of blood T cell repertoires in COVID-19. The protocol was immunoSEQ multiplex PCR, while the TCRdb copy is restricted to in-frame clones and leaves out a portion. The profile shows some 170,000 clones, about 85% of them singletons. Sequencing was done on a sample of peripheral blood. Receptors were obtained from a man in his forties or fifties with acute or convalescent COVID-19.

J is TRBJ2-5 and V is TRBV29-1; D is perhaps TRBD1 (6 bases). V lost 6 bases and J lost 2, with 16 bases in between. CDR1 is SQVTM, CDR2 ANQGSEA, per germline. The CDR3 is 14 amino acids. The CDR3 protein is CSVEDSFTQETQYF. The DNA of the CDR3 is TGCAGCGTAGAGGACAGCTTTACGCAAGAGACCCAGTACTTC.

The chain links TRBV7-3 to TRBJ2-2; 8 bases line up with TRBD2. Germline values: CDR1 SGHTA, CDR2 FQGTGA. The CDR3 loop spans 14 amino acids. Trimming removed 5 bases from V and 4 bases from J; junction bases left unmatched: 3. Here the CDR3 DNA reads TGTGCCAGCAGCCGGGGGGGTTCCACCGGGGAGCTGTTTTTT. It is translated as CASSRGGSTGELFF.

The CDR3 DNA is TGTGCCAGCAGCGCCGGGACAGGGAGGGAAAAACTGTTTTTT. Its translation is CASSAGTGREKLFF. V gene TRBV3-1 (or the pseudogene TRBV3-2) combines with J gene TRBJ1-4; TRBD1 matches 9 bases. The CDR3 consists of 14 residues. In germline, CDR1 is LGHDT, CDR2 YNNKEL (reference sequence). Trimming at V came to 5 bases and at J to 8 bases, leaving 6 bases not matched to a gene.

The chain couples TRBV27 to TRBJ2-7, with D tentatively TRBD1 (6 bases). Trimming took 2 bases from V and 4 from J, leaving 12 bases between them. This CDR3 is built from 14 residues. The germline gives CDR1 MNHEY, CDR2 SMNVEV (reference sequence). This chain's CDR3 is CASSLRRGGYEQYF. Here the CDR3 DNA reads TGTGCCAGCAGTTTACGCCGAGGGGGATACGAGCAGTACTTC.

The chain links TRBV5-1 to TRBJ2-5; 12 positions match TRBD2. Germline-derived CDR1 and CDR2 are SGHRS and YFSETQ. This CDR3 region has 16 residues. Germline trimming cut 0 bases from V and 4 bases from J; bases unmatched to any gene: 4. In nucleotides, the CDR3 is TGCGCCAGCAGCTTGGGAGCTAGCGGGGGGGGAGAGACCCAGTACTTC. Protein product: CASSLGASGGGETQYF.

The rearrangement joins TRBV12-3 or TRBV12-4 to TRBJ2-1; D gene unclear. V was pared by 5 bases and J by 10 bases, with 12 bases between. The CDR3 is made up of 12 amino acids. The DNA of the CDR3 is TGTGCCAGCAGTGCAACTGCCCGAGAGCAGTTCTTC. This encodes CASSATAREQFF.

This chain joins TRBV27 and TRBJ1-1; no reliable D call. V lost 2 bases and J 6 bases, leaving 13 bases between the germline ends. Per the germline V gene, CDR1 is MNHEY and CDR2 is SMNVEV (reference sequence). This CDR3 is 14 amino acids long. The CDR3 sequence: CASSLTSFAAEAFF. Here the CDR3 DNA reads TGTGCCAGCAGTTTAACAAGTTTCGCCGCTGAAGCTTTCTTT.

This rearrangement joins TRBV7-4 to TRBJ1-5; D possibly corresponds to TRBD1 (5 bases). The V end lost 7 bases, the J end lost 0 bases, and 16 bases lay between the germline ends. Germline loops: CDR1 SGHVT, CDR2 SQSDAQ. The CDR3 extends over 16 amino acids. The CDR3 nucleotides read TGTGCCAGCATCCAATCCCGACAGTCTAGCAATCAGCCCCAGCATTTT. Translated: CASIQSRQSSNQPQHF. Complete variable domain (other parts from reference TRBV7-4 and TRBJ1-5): GAGVSQSPRYKVAKRGRDVALRCDSISGHVTLYWYRQTLGQGSEVLTYSQSDAQRDKSGRPSGRFSAERPERSVSTLKIQRTEQGDSAVYLCASIQSRQSSNQPQHFGDGTRLSIL.

DNA of the CDR3: TGTGCCAGCAGTGATAGTGGGGACAGGGGCTCAGATGAGCAGTTCTTC. Encoded protein: CASSDSGDRGSDEQFF. This rearrangement joins TRBV6-4 to TRBJ2-1; 10 nucleotides agree with TRBD1. CDR3 size: 16 residues. V gave up 3 bases and J gave up 8 bases; unmatched junction bases: 10. Germline assignment: CDR1 MRHNA and CDR2 SNTAGT.

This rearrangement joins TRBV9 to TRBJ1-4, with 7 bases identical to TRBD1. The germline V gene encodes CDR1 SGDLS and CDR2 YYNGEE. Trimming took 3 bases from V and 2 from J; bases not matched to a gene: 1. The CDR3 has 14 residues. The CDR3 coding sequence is TGTGCCAGCAGCGAACAGGGGACTAATGAAAAACTGTTTTTT. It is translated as CASSEQGTNEKLFF.